Reported below is one T cell receptor (beta chain). Sequencing was performed with immunoSEQ multiplex PCR; in TCRdb, only in-frame clones are kept and a portion is missing. The sample shows roughly 150,000 clones, around four fifths of them seen only once. These data originate in a study of blood T cell repertoires in COVID-19. Study context: Some COVID-19 samples were acute and others convalescent; all came from the United States, Italy and Spain.

CDR1 and CDR2 from the germline V gene are SGHDN and FVKESK. This CDR3 region has 19 residues. Between the trimmed V and J ends, which lost 4 bases and 2 bases, there was a span of 25 bases. The chain is built from TRBV14 and TRBJ2-3; TRBD2 is a possible D gene (7 bases). The clonotype comes from an elderly woman with COVID-19, enrolled during active disease. The sample comprised peripheral blood. In DNA form, the CDR3 reads TGTGCCAGCAGCCTTTATCACCGAACCTTCGGGGGGCCCACAGATACGCAGTATTTT. Amino acid sequence: CASSLYHRTFGGPTDTQYF. The full variable domain, with the rest looked up from reference TRBV14 and TRBJ2-3, is EAGVTQFPSHSVIEKGQTVTLRCDPISGHDNLYWYRRVMGKEIKFLLHFVKESKQDESGMPNNRFLAERTGGTYSTLKVQPAELEDSGVYFCASSLYHRTFGGPTDTQYFGPGTRLTVL.